These 21 T cell receptor beta chains were sequenced from one sample in a study of T cell repertoires in cytomegalovirus infection. TCRdb re-analysed the reads in MiXCR, keeping a single row per CDR3 protein. Of 300,000 to 400,000 distinct CDR3 sequences listed, roughly 20% are singletons. What was sequenced was PBMCs. The receptor source for this set is a human donor in good health (CMV status not recorded). Some clones in this sample may be carry-over from other donors' samples.

This clonotype was seen a handful of times. This chain joins TRBV3-1 and TRBJ2-7; D may be TRBD1 or TRBD2 (5 bases each). Germline assignment: CDR1 LGHDT and CDR2 YNNKEL (reference sequence). The CDR3 loop spans 14 amino acids. Trimming stripped 1 base from V and 3 bases from J, with 10 bases between. The CDR3 protein is CASSQVRGVYEQYF. DNA for the CDR3: TGTGCCAGCAGCCAAGTGAGGGGAGTCTACGAGCAGTACTTC.

This clonotype has a count of ten or more. The chain combines TRBV7-9 with TRBJ2-5; D is ambiguous. Trimming pared 5 bases from V and 0 bases from J, leaving 10 bases between. The CDR3 runs 14 residues. Germline V gene lookup returns CDR1 SEHNR and CDR2 FQNEAQ (reference sequence). CDR3 region: CASSAPSNQETQYF. The CDR3 DNA reads TGTGCCAGCAGCGCTCCCTCGAACCAAGAGACCCAGTACTTC.

This clonotype showed up just a few times. The V and J genes are TRBV20-1 and TRBJ2-1; possibly TRBD2 for D (7 bases). Germline V gene lookup returns CDR1 DFQATT and CDR2 SNEGSKA (reference sequence). The CDR3 spans 16 residues. V was cut by 1 base and J by 3 bases, with 16 bases left in between. The CDR3 DNA reads as TGCAGTGCTAGAGTTAGAGGGGGGGTCCGCTACAATGAGCAGTTCTTC. Translated, it gives CSARVRGGVRYNEQFF.

This clonotype was seen repeatedly, ten times or more. The chain carries TRBV7-2 and TRBJ2-1, with TRBD2 matching 9 bases. There are 15 residues in the CDR3. V gave up 3 bases and J gave up 8 bases; unmatched junction bases: 8. Germline V gene sequence: CDR1 SGHTA, CDR2 FQGNSA. The CDR3 loop reads CASSLVAGVRDEQFF. The CDR3 bases are TGTGCCAGCAGCTTGGTAGCGGGGGTTAGGGATGAGCAGTTCTTC.

The chain employs TRBV28 and TRBJ2-3, with D maybe TRBD2 (6 bases). The CDR3 runs to 15 residues. With 6 bases removed from V and 7 bases from J, the gap between germline ends came to 20 bases. Germline V gives CDR1 MDHEN, CDR2 SYDVKM. The CDR3 region is CASSQMTTGSYTQYF. CDR3 nucleotides: TGTGCCAGCAGCCAGATGACGACCGGGAGTTATACGCAGTATTTT.

This clonotype was seen at least ten times. The CDR3 spells CASSSRDSGNTIYF. Here the CDR3 DNA reads TGTGCCAGTAGTTCACGGGACTCTGGAAACACCATATATTTT. V gene TRBV19 combines with J gene TRBJ1-3; no firm D call. V was clipped by 5 bases and J by 0 bases, with 8 bases between them. Germline V gene data show CDR1 as LNHDA and CDR2 as SQIVND (reference sequence). This CDR3 has 14 amino acids.

This clonotype was detected only a few times. The chain couples TRBV28 to TRBJ2-5; TRBD2 aligns across 10 bases. This CDR3 has 17 residues. The junction had 9 bases not matched to a gene; V was cut back by 5 bases and J by 0 bases. Per germline, CDR1 MDHEN and CDR2 SYDVKM. The CDR3: CASSTLFGLADQETQYF. The DNA of the CDR3 is TGTGCCAGCAGTACCCTCTTCGGACTAGCGGACCAAGAGACCCAGTACTTC.

V and J are TRBV2 and TRBJ1-1; D is ambiguous. Germline assignment: CDR1 SNHLY and CDR2 FYNNEI. Trimming cost V 6 bases and J 2 bases, with 13 bases left between them. The length of the CDR3 is 14 residues. The chain's CDR3 is CASREQEINTEAFF. The CDR3 DNA sequence: TGTGCCAGCAGGGAGCAGGAGATTAACACTGAAGCTTTCTTT.

This clonotype was counted many times. The chain is built from TRBV2 and TRBJ1-5; perhaps TRBD1 as D (5 bases). The germline V gene has CDR1 SNHLY and CDR2 FYNNEI. CDR3 length: 17 residues. The V end was cut by 2 bases, the J end by 2 bases, with 16 bases between. CDR3 DNA: TGTGCCAGCAGTGAAAGGTACGCGGTGGGGGGCAATCAGCCCCAGCATTTT. This gives the protein CASSERYAVGGNQPQHF.

The chain combines TRBV5-4 with TRBJ2-7, with 8 bases that match TRBD1. This CDR3 is 14 amino acids long. Germline V gives CDR1 SGHNT, CDR2 YYREEE (reference sequence). J lost 4 bases, V lost 1 base, and 4 bases had no gene match. The CDR3 DNA is TGTGCCAGCAGCTTGAAGACAGGGGAGTACGAGCAGTACTTC. Residues: CASSLKTGEYEQYF.

A few counts support this clonotype. This chain links TRBV12-3 or TRBV12-4 with TRBJ2-5; TRBD2 matches 9 bases. The CDR3 covers 13 residues. J was trimmed by 5 bases and V by 7 bases; bases with no gene match: 5. Here the CDR3 DNA reads TGTGCCAGCAAACAGACTAGCGGTGAGACCCAGTACTTC. Protein: CASKQTSGETQYF.

Many counts were recorded for this clonotype. V and J are TRBV12-3 or TRBV12-4 and TRBJ2-7; tentatively, D is TRBD1 (6 bases). The CDR3 runs 12 residues. V gave up 6 bases and J gave up 6 bases, with 12 bases separating them. DNA for the CDR3: TGTGCCAGCAGCAGGACAGCTGGCGAGCAGTACTTC. Translation: CASSRTAGEQYF.

V and J are TRBV20-1 and TRBJ1-2, with D unresolved. In germline, CDR1 is DFQATT, CDR2 SNEGSKA (reference sequence). Trimming removed 3 bases at V and 9 bases at J, with 11 bases between. There are 11 residues in the CDR3. The CDR3 DNA follows: TGCAGTGCTAGTCTAGGGTCGAGCTACACCTTC. Translated, it gives CSASLGSSYTF.

This clonotype has just a few counts. The chain joins TRBV19 to TRBJ1-3; 7 nucleotides line up with TRBD1. The J segment lost 4 bases and the V segment lost 5 bases, leaving 8 bases of the junction unmatched. The germline gives CDR1 LNHDA, CDR2 SQIVND (reference sequence). This CDR3 contains 15 residues. The CDR3 DNA is TGTGCCAGTAGTGCGGGACAGCGCCAGGGAAACACCATATATTTT. Translated: CASSAGQRQGNTIYF. Full variable domain (remainder filled in from reference TRBV19 and TRBJ1-3): DGGITQSPKYLFRKEGQNVTLSCEQNLNHDAMYWYRQDPGQGLRLIYYSQIVNDFQKGDIAEGYSVSREKKESFPLTVTSAQKNPTAFYLCASSAGQRQGNTIYFGEGSWLTVV.

The chain carries TRBV5-1 and TRBJ2-5; D gene unclear. There are 15 residues in the CDR3. Trimming removed 0 bases at V and 4 bases at J, with 13 bases between. CDR1 is SGHRS, CDR2 YFSETQ, per germline. CDR3 in DNA: TGCGCCAGCAGCTTGGACAACAGTTTGGGAGAGACCCAGTACTTC. This translates into CASSLDNSLGETQYF.

The V call is TRBV12-3 or TRBV12-4, the J call TRBJ1-2; tentative D call: TRBD1 (6 bases). The CDR3 runs 13 residues. The V end lost 6 bases, the J end lost 4 bases, and 12 bases lay between the germline ends. In nucleotides, the CDR3 is TGTGCCAGCAGACGGACAGACCTCTATGGCTACACCTTC. Residues: CASRRTDLYGYTF.

The table lists this clonotype with a few counts. The chain is built from TRBV28 and TRBJ2-1; D is uncertain. V shed 3 bases and J shed 5 bases, with 17 bases lying between them. The CDR3 loop spans 16 amino acids. The germline gives CDR1 MDHEN, CDR2 SYDVKM. As DNA, the CDR3 is TGTGCCAGCAGTTTGCAACCTAGAGGTATAAACAATGAGCAGTTCTTC. The encoded protein is CASSLQPRGINNEQFF.

This clonotype occurred many times. The chain links TRBV7-2 to TRBJ1-2; D gene uncertain. The ends were cut back, 1 base at V and 5 bases at J, with 11 bases in the middle. Germline lookup yields CDR1 SGHTA and CDR2 FQGNSA. The length of the CDR3 is 14 residues. The DNA for the CDR3 is TGTGCCAGCAGCTTAGATTCCCAACTTTATGGCTACACCTTC. Residues: CASSLDSQLYGYTF.

In its sample, this clonotype was seen many times. V and J are TRBV7-2 and TRBJ1-6; D call uncertain. V was trimmed by 2 bases and J by 7 bases, leaving 18 bases between them. Germline CDR1 and CDR2: SGHTA and FQGNSA. The CDR3 has 17 residues. This chain's CDR3 is CASSLFGQSVTNSPLHF. CDR3 coding DNA: TGTGCCAGCAGCTTATTTGGGCAGTCTGTCACCAATTCACCCCTCCACTTT.

This clonotype was recorded a few times. The V gene is TRBV28, the J gene TRBJ1-3, with D possibly matching TRBD1 (6 bases). Germline V gene data show CDR1 as MDHEN and CDR2 as SYDVKM. The CDR3 covers 12 residues. The V gene lost 8 bases and the J gene lost 4 bases, with 9 bases spanning the gap. For the CDR3, the DNA is TGTGCCAGCCGGGACAACGGAAACACCATATATTTT. This sequence encodes CASRDNGNTIYF.

This clonotype was picked up many times. The chain is built from TRBV6-5 and TRBJ2-7; maybe TRBD1 (5 bases). V was shortened by 0 bases and J by 0 bases, with 12 bases between the two germline ends. This CDR3 comprises 16 residues. Germline assignment: CDR1 MNHEY and CDR2 SVGAGI. Here the CDR3 DNA reads TGTGCCAGCAGTTACTCCGGACACCTGAGCTCCTACGAGCAGTACTTC. Amino acid sequence: CASSYSGHLSSYEQYF.